These 3 T cell receptor beta chains were all obtained from the same sample, sequenced in a study of cytotoxic CD8 clonotypes in ibrutinib-treated CLL. Using immunoSEQ multiplex PCR, the repertoire was profiled, and TCRdb retains in-frame clones only, with some absent. The data show roughly 100,000 clones, 70% to 85% seen once. The source was PBMCs, collected after 12 months of ibrutinib treatment. The receptors here all came from a human donor with chronic lymphocytic leukemia.

The chain is built from TRBV6-6 and TRBJ1-3; 7 nucleotides line up with TRBD1. Germline CDR1 and CDR2: MNHNY and SVGAGI (reference sequence). Losses at the gene ends were 6 bases for V and 1 base for J; bases not matched to a gene: 6. This CDR3 spans 15 amino acids. Here the CDR3 DNA reads TGTGCCAGCAGCCCGACAGGGCTTTCTGGAAACACCATATATTTT. Protein product: CASSPTGLSGNTIYF.

The V gene is TRBV5-5, the J gene TRBJ1-6; possible D gene TRBD1, 5 bases. Looked up from germline, CDR1 is SGHKS and CDR2 is YYEKEE (reference sequence). The CDR3 runs to 14 residues. With 3 bases removed from V and 7 bases from J, the gap between germline ends came to 11 bases. CDR3 region: CASSSGAGNSPLHF. In DNA, the CDR3 is TGTGCCAGCAGCTCTGGGGCGGGGAATTCACCCCTCCACTTT.

The chain combines TRBV7-9 with TRBJ2-3, with 9 bases that match TRBD1. The CDR3 spans 15 residues. Germline lookup yields CDR1 SEHNR and CDR2 FQNEAQ (reference sequence). After removal of 3 bases from V and 2 bases from J, the junction contained 3 bases not matched to a gene. The CDR3 protein is CASSLGQGITDTQYF. The CDR3, as DNA: TGTGCCAGCAGCTTGGGACAGGGAATCACAGATACGCAGTATTTT.